Listed below are T cell receptor beta chains from one sample, sequenced in a study of blood T cell repertoires in COVID-19. TCRdb keeps only in-frame clones here, not all; method: immunoSEQ multiplex PCR. This sample has approximately 110,000 clones, with 70% to 90% found just once. Sequencing was performed on peripheral blood. These receptors originate from a man in his forties with acute or convalescent COVID-19. Each CDR3 is given with its conserved first and last residue. Each record gives: D gene, clone size, J gene, V gene, CDR3 protein, CDR3 DNA. The D gene is left open where the match is weak. Where a row states a size, it is once, few, many or the class of an expanded clone; other rows omit it.

d_call: TRBD1; clone_size: NA; j_call: TRBJ2-7; v_call: TRBV7-6; cdr3_aa: CASSLDRGPFYEQYF; cdr3_nt: TGTGCCAGCAGCCTGGACAGGGGGCCTTTCTACGAGCAGTACTTC
d_call: NA; clone_size: NA; j_call: TRBJ1-1; v_call: TRBV18; cdr3_aa: CASSPGGRIPNTEAFF; cdr3_nt: TGTGCCAGCTCACCGGGGGGGCGCATCCCGAACACTGAAGCTTTCTTT
d_call: NA; clone_size: NA; j_call: TRBJ1-6; v_call: TRBV4-1; cdr3_aa: CASSQEPMSSYNSPLHF; cdr3_nt: TGCGCCAGCAGCCAAGAACCCATGAGCTCCTATAATTCACCCCTCCACTTT
d_call: NA; clone_size: NA; j_call: TRBJ2-5; v_call: TRBV18; cdr3_aa: CASSPGPPETQYF; cdr3_nt: TGTGCCAGCTCACCAGGGCCGCCAGAGACCCAGTACTTC
d_call: NA; clone_size: NA; j_call: TRBJ1-2; v_call: TRBV21-1; cdr3_aa: CASSTFGQDGIGGYTF; cdr3_nt: TGTGCCAGCAGCACCTTTGGACAGGATGGGATTGGGGGCTACACCTTC
d_call: TRBD2; clone_size: NA; j_call: TRBJ2-7; v_call: TRBV10-3; cdr3_aa: CAIMGTSGADSYEQYF; cdr3_nt: TGTGCCATCATGGGTACTAGCGGGGCCGACTCCTACGAGCAGTACTTC
d_call: TRBD1; clone_size: NA; j_call: TRBJ1-2; v_call: TRBV13; cdr3_aa: CASSLMGQGSRVNGYTF; cdr3_nt: TGTGCCAGCAGCTTAATGGGACAGGGGTCCCGAGTGAATGGCTACACCTTC
d_call: TRBD1; clone_size: NA; j_call: TRBJ1-4; v_call: TRBV5-4; cdr3_aa: CASSFKAGTGEEKLFF; cdr3_nt: TGTGCCAGCAGCTTCAAGGCCGGGACAGGGGAGGAAAAACTGTTTTTT
d_call: TRBD2; clone_size: NA; j_call: TRBJ2-1; v_call: TRBV28; cdr3_aa: CASNPGTRTEQFF; cdr3_nt: TGTGCCAGCAACCCCGGGACTAGGACTGAGCAGTTCTTC
d_call: TRBD2; clone_size: NA; j_call: TRBJ2-7; v_call: TRBV30; cdr3_aa: CAWSVGGASGRYEQYF; cdr3_nt: TGTGCCTGGAGTGTAGGGGGTGCTAGCGGGAGATACGAGCAGTACTTC
d_call: TRBD1; clone_size: NA; j_call: TRBJ2-2; v_call: TRBV6-6; cdr3_aa: CASSYGQGAGELFF; cdr3_nt: TGTGCCAGCAGTTACGGACAGGGAGCCGGGGAGCTGTTTTTT
d_call: TRBD2; clone_size: NA; j_call: TRBJ2-3; v_call: TRBV27; cdr3_aa: CASSLSYGGARTDTQYF; cdr3_nt: TGTGCCAGCAGTTTATCGTACGGGGGGGCCCGCACAGATACGCAGTATTTT
d_call: TRBD1; clone_size: NA; j_call: TRBJ2-7; v_call: TRBV2; cdr3_aa: CASKVTGGSYEQYF; cdr3_nt: TGTGCCAGCAAGGTTACAGGGGGCTCCTACGAGCAGTACTTC
d_call: NA; clone_size: NA; j_call: TRBJ2-7; v_call: TRBV7-2; cdr3_aa: CASSLKRDGYEQYF; cdr3_nt: TGTGCCAGCAGCTTAAAACGGGATGGCTACGAGCAGTACTTC
d_call: TRBD2; clone_size: NA; j_call: TRBJ2-1; v_call: TRBV5-5; cdr3_aa: CASSPRTSGKGEQFF; cdr3_nt: TGTGCCAGCAGCCCAAGGACTAGCGGGAAGGGGGAGCAGTTCTTC
d_call: NA; clone_size: NA; j_call: TRBJ1-1; v_call: TRBV10-2; cdr3_aa: CASSTRRQDTEAFF; cdr3_nt: TGCGCCAGCAGTACCAGGAGGCAGGACACTGAAGCTTTCTTT
d_call: NA; clone_size: once; j_call: TRBJ2-1; v_call: TRBV7-2; cdr3_aa: CASSPGLSYNEQFF; cdr3_nt: TGTGCCAGCAGCCCAGGACTCTCCTACAATGAGCAGTTCTTC
d_call: NA; clone_size: once; j_call: TRBJ1-2; v_call: TRBV5-1; cdr3_aa: CASSRDGLNYGYTF; cdr3_nt: TGCGCCAGCAGCCGGGATGGGCTTAACTATGGCTACACCTTC
d_call: NA; clone_size: few; j_call: TRBJ1-4; v_call: TRBV30; cdr3_aa: CAWNIQSNEKLFF; cdr3_nt: TGTGCCTGGAACATACAGAGTAATGAAAAACTGTTTTTT
d_call: NA; clone_size: NA; j_call: TRBJ1-1; v_call: TRBV16; cdr3_aa: CASSPHDTTEAFF; cdr3_nt: TGTGCCAGCAGCCCCCATGACACCACTGAAGCTTTCTTT
d_call: NA; clone_size: NA; j_call: TRBJ1-2; v_call: TRBV4-3; cdr3_aa: CASSDSSHRDYGYTF; cdr3_nt: TGCGCCAGCAGCGATTCCAGCCACAGGGACTATGGCTACACCTTC
d_call: NA; clone_size: NA; j_call: TRBJ1-2; v_call: TRBV29-1; cdr3_aa: CSVAQANYGYTF; cdr3_nt: TGCAGCGTTGCACAGGCCAACTATGGCTACACCTTC
d_call: NA; clone_size: few; j_call: TRBJ2-7; v_call: TRBV6-5; cdr3_aa: CASSYSGTPSYEQYF; cdr3_nt: TGTGCCAGCAGTTACTCGGGGACACCATCCTACGAGCAGTACTTC
d_call: NA; clone_size: NA; j_call: TRBJ2-5; v_call: TRBV4-2; cdr3_aa: CASSQDRSGRGETQYF; cdr3_nt: TGTGCCAGCAGCCAAGATCGGTCGGGAAGGGGGGAGACCCAGTACTTC
d_call: TRBD1; clone_size: NA; j_call: TRBJ1-1; v_call: TRBV5-1; cdr3_aa: CASSSARRQGGNTEAFF; cdr3_nt: TGCGCCAGCAGCTCCGCTCGTAGACAGGGAGGAAACACTGAAGCTTTCTTT
d_call: TRBD2; clone_size: NA; j_call: TRBJ2-1; v_call: TRBV7-2; cdr3_aa: CASSLNGAGGAPFF; cdr3_nt: TGTGCCAGCAGCTTAAATGGAGCGGGGGGTGCCCCGTTCTTC
d_call: NA; clone_size: NA; j_call: TRBJ1-2; v_call: TRBV27; cdr3_aa: CASSPRQINYGYTF; cdr3_nt: TGTGCCAGCAGTCCCCGACAGATTAACTATGGCTACACCTTC
d_call: TRBD1; clone_size: NA; j_call: TRBJ1-2; v_call: TRBV6-5; cdr3_aa: CASSYSLRGSNGYTF; cdr3_nt: TGTGCCAGCAGTTACTCCCTCAGGGGGAGTAATGGCTACACCTTC
d_call: NA; clone_size: few; j_call: TRBJ2-2; v_call: TRBV5-1; cdr3_aa: CASSPQGRGGVAGELFF; cdr3_nt: TGCGCCAGCAGCCCCCAGGGGCGCGGGGGCGTCGCCGGGGAGCTGTTTTTT
d_call: TRBD1; clone_size: NA; j_call: TRBJ1-2; v_call: TRBV7-2; cdr3_aa: CASSLAALTGASYGYTF; cdr3_nt: TGTGCCAGCAGCTTAGCCGCCTTGACAGGGGCCAGCTATGGCTACACCTTC
d_call: TRBD2; clone_size: NA; j_call: TRBJ2-3; v_call: TRBV27; cdr3_aa: CASSWGRAQTDTQYF; cdr3_nt: TGTGCCAGCAGTTGGGGGAGGGCCCAGACAGATACGCAGTATTTT
d_call: TRBD2; clone_size: once; j_call: TRBJ2-7; v_call: TRBV6-2/TRBV6-3; cdr3_aa: CASSYGRAEQYF; cdr3_nt: TGTGCCAGCAGTTACGGGAGGGCCGAGCAGTACTTC
d_call: TRBD2; clone_size: once; j_call: TRBJ2-2; v_call: TRBV5-1; cdr3_aa: CASSRTSGGATGELFF; cdr3_nt: TGCGCCAGCAGCCGCACTAGCGGGGGGGCCACCGGGGAGCTGTTTTTT
d_call: TRBD2; clone_size: few; j_call: TRBJ2-2; v_call: TRBV25-1; cdr3_aa: CASSEKVAGVYTGELFF; cdr3_nt: TGTGCCAGCAGTGAGAAGGTAGCGGGCGTTTACACCGGGGAGCTGTTTTTT
d_call: NA; clone_size: NA; j_call: TRBJ1-5; v_call: TRBV3-1/TRBV3-2; cdr3_aa: CASSRQGNQPQHF; cdr3_nt: TGTGCCAGCAGTCGACAGGGCAATCAGCCCCAGCATTTT
d_call: TRBD2; clone_size: NA; j_call: TRBJ2-1; v_call: TRBV3-1/TRBV3-2; cdr3_aa: CASSPGLAVNNEQFF; cdr3_nt: TGTGCCAGCAGCCCAGGACTAGCGGTAAACAATGAGCAGTTCTTC
d_call: TRBD2; clone_size: NA; j_call: TRBJ2-3; v_call: TRBV7-6; cdr3_aa: CASSRRGSGGADTQYF; cdr3_nt: TGTGCCAGCAGTCGTCGGGGTAGCGGGGGCGCAGATACGCAGTATTTT
d_call: TRBD1; clone_size: NA; j_call: TRBJ1-5; v_call: TRBV7-2; cdr3_aa: CASSLSGGSNQPQHF; cdr3_nt: TGTGCCAGCAGCTTATCAGGGGGGAGCAATCAGCCCCAGCATTTT